The 16 T cell receptor beta chains below all came from one sample that was sequenced in a study of T cells expressing NK-cell markers. TCRdb re-called the 5' RACE reads; every CDR3 protein appears as one record, without DNA. This sample's table reports 550,000 to 600,000 distinct CDR3 sequences. The material sequenced was blood T cells: a sorted CD56 or NKG2C T cell subset, CD4+ or CD8+ T cells, or bulk PBMC T cells (not recorded which). The origin of the receptors is a man younger than 30 in good health.

The chain employs TRBV7-3 and TRBJ2-1; TCRdb's D call, TRBD2, is unchecked because there is no DNA. This CDR3 is built from 19 residues. Per germline, CDR1 SGHTA and CDR2 FQGTGA. Here the CDR3 reads CASSLTSGRAIGSYNEQFF. Full variable domain (rest looked up from reference TRBV7-3 and TRBJ2-1): GAGVSQTPSNKVTEKGKYVELRCDPISGHTALYWYRQSLGQGPEFLIYFQGTGAADDSGLPNDRFFAVRPEGSVSTLKIQRTERGDSAVYLCASSLTSGRAIGSYNEQFFGPGTRLTVL.

The chain carries TRBV4-1 and TRBJ2-1; no DNA is available, so the TRBD2 call from TCRdb remains unchecked. The CDR3 totals 13 residues. Per germline, CDR1 MGHRA and CDR2 YSYEKL. CDR3 amino acids: CASSHLSANEQFF.

The V and J genes are TRBV11-3 and TRBJ2-2. The V gene's germline CDR1 is SGHNT and CDR2 YENEEA. The CDR3 spans 15 residues. The CDR3 here is CASSLVGTNSGELFF. The variable domain in full, completed from reference TRBV11-3 and TRBJ2-2, reads EAGVVQSPRYKIIEKKQPVAFWCNPISGHNTLYWYLQNLGQGPELLIRYENEEAVDDSQLPKDRFSAERLKGVDSTLKIQPAELGDSAVYLCASSLVGTNSGELFFGEGSRLTVL.

The chain joins TRBV3-1 to TRBJ2-5; TCRdb returns TRBD2, unconfirmable since there is no DNA. The germline gives CDR1 LGHDT, CDR2 YNNKEL (reference sequence). This CDR3 contains 16 residues. CDR3 in amino acids: CASSPDSSREGETQYF.

The chain combines TRBV11-1 with TRBJ1-3; TCRdb's assignment of TRBD1 cannot be checked, as there is no DNA. The V gene's germline CDR1 is SGHAT and CDR2 FQDESV (reference sequence). The CDR3 is 18 residues long. CDR3 region: CASSPRQNRVGSGNTIYF.

V usage is TRBV6-2 or TRBV6-3 and J usage is TRBJ2-1; TCRdb outputs TRBD2, but without DNA this stays unchecked. Per the germline V gene, CDR1 is MNHEY and CDR2 is SVGEGT. This CDR3 region has 16 residues. CDR3: CASSSGWSGVYNEQFF.

This chain uses TRBV30 with TRBJ2-1; without DNA, the TCRdb call of TRBD1 cannot be checked. The CDR3 covers 17 residues. Germline V lookup: CDR1 GTSNPN, CDR2 SVGIG (reference sequence). This CDR3 is CAWSATTRDRSLNEQFF. The whole variable domain, remainder taken from reference TRBV30 and TRBJ2-1, is SQTIHQWPATLVQPVGSPLSLECTVEGTSNPNLYWYRQAAGRGLQLLFYSVGIGQISSEVPQNLSASRPQDRQFILSSKKLLLSDSGFYLCAWSATTRDRSLNEQFFGPGTRLTVL.

This chain joins TRBV29-1 and TRBJ1-1; TCRdb picks TRBD1, but there is no DNA to check that call. The germline CDR1 and CDR2 sequences are SQVTM and ANQGSEA. The CDR3 length is 16 residues. The CDR3: CSVEDLPGQGGTEAFF.

The chain's CDR3 is CASISLTYPSSYNEQFF. This rearrangement joins TRBV27 to TRBJ2-1. The CDR3 length is 17 residues. From germline, CDR1 is MNHEY and CDR2 SMNVEV (reference sequence).

The chain joins TRBV7-2 to TRBJ2-1. The CDR3 loop spans 14 amino acids. Germline assignment: CDR1 SGHTA and CDR2 FQGNSA. This chain's CDR3 is CASSTSGSVDEQFF.

The chain recombines TRBV7-3 with TRBJ2-7; TCRdb names TRBD1, which stays unverified in the absence of DNA. The CDR3 runs to 13 residues. Germline CDR1 reads SGHTA; CDR2 reads FQGTGA. The CDR3 sequence: CASSPGTGTEQYF.

This chain links TRBV5-8 with TRBJ2-4; the TCRdb D gene call, TRBD1, has no DNA to confirm it. The CDR3 totals 15 residues. Germline-derived CDR1 and CDR2 are SGHTS and YDEGEE. CDR3 protein: CASSLRGQVSNIQYF.

The J gene is TRBJ1-5, the V gene TRBV15; TCRdb's D call, TRBD1, is unchecked because there is no DNA. CDR3 length: 16 residues. Germline loops: CDR1 LNHNV, CDR2 YYDKDF (reference sequence). The CDR3 loop reads CATSRGNQGGYQPQHF. Supplemented by reference TRBV15 and TRBJ1-5, the full variable domain reads DAMVIQNPRYQVTQFGKPVTLSCSQTLNHNVMYWYQQKSSQAPKLLFHYYDKDFNNEADTPDNFQSRRPNTSFCFLDIRSPGLGDTAMYLCATSRGNQGGYQPQHFGDGTRLSIL.

CDR3 in amino acids: CASSLSSSSYNEQFF. The genes are TRBV7-3 and TRBJ2-1. The CDR3 loop spans 15 amino acids. Germline assignment: CDR1 SGHTA and CDR2 FQGTGA.

V usage is TRBV12-3 or TRBV12-4 and J usage is TRBJ2-2; TCRdb picks TRBD1, but there is no DNA to check that call. The CDR3 has 15 residues. The CDR3 is CASSEIGGIGGELFF.

V and J are TRBV5-1 and TRBJ1-6; TCRdb designates TRBD1, a call that cannot be tested without DNA. This CDR3 has 14 amino acids. The germline V gene has CDR1 SGHRS and CDR2 YFSETQ. This chain's CDR3 is CASSSDGNNSPLHF. Drawing the rest from reference TRBV5-1 and TRBJ1-6, the complete variable domain is KAGVTQTPRYLIKTRGQQVTLSCSPISGHRSVSWYQQTPGQGLQFLFEYFSETQRNKGNFPGRFSGRQFSNSRSEMNVSTLELGDSALYLCASSSDGNNSPLHFGNGTRLTVT.